These 31 T cell receptor beta chains originate from one sample sequenced in a study of Tregs in tolerant kidney transplant recipients. The data were produced by immunoSEQ multiplex PCR, yet TCRdb's version contains in-frame clones alone and is incomplete. Here the sample spans approximately 66,000 clones, 80% to 90% being singletons. The sample was Tregs from blood, taken before the transplant. All receptors derive from a human donor who received a combined kidney and bone marrow transplant.

The V and J genes are TRBV7-2 and TRBJ2-6; D possibly uses TRBD1 or TRBD2 (5 bases each). Germline CDR1 reads SGHTA; CDR2 reads FQGNSA. This CDR3 comprises 17 residues. Trimming stripped 7 bases from V and 0 bases from J, with 16 bases between. In DNA form, the CDR3 reads TGTGCCAGCACCCACCGGGGCGGTCGCTCTGGGGCCAACGTCCTGACTTTC. Translating it yields CASTHRGGRSGANVLTF.

In its sample, this clone was seen a few times. This chain connects TRBV30 to TRBJ1-6, with TRBD1 matching over 7 bases. Trimming took 0 bases from V and 7 from J; bases not matched to a gene: 6. The CDR3 consists of 15 residues. Germline V gives CDR1 GTSNPN, CDR2 SVGIG (reference sequence). As DNA, the CDR3 is TGTGCCTGGAGTGTAAAGGCACAGGGGAATTCACCCCTCCACTTT. This gives the protein CAWSVKAQGNSPLHF. The entire variable domain, with the rest obtained from reference TRBV30 and TRBJ1-6, is as follows: SQTIHQWPATLVQPVGSPLSLECTVEGTSNPNLYWYRQAAGRGLQLLFYSVGIGQISSEVPQNLSASRPQDRQFILSSKKLLLSDSGFYLCAWSVKAQGNSPLHFGNGTRLTVT.

The rearrangement uses TRBV5-1 and TRBJ2-1, with 11 bases aligning to TRBD2. Germline assignment: CDR1 SGHRS and CDR2 YFSETQ. V dropped 3 bases and J dropped 5; count of bases not matched to a gene: 4. This CDR3 has 15 residues. The CDR3 here is CASSWQLAGDNEQFF. Written as DNA, the CDR3 is TGCGCCAGCAGCTGGCAACTAGCGGGGGACAATGAGCAGTTCTTC.

The chain recombines TRBV27 with TRBJ2-2, with D maybe TRBD2 (5 bases). V lost 2 bases to trimming and J lost 7 bases, with 11 bases between them. CDR1 and CDR2 from the germline V gene are MNHEY and SMNVEV (reference sequence). The CDR3 runs 14 residues. The CDR3 is CASSLTGLNGELFF. DNA of the CDR3: TGTGCCAGCAGTTTAACGGGATTGAACGGGGAGCTGTTTTTT.

This clone showed up just a few times. V usage is TRBV6-6 and J usage is TRBJ2-2, with 7 bases identical to TRBD2. The V gene end was trimmed by 6 bases and the J gene end by 4 bases; junction bases not matched to a gene: 8. The CDR3 runs 15 residues. Germline lookup yields CDR1 MNHNY and CDR2 SVGAGI (reference sequence). This CDR3 is CASSSGLVGTGELFF. The CDR3 DNA follows: TGTGCCAGCAGCTCTGGACTAGTTGGCACCGGGGAGCTGTTTTTT.

J is TRBJ2-3 and V is TRBV5-6, with a tentative D call TRBD1 (5 bases). The V gene lost 1 base and the J gene lost 3 bases, with 12 bases spanning the gap. Germline values: CDR1 SGHDT, CDR2 YYEEEE. The CDR3 extends over 15 amino acids. CDR3 sequence: CASSLFQGKTDTQYF. The CDR3 nucleotides are TGTGCCAGCAGCTTGTTCCAGGGAAAGACAGATACGCAGTATTTT.

J is TRBJ2-6 and V is TRBV5-1; D is perhaps TRBD1 (6 bases). CDR1 and CDR2 (germline): SGHRS, YFSETQ. V shed 3 bases and J shed 6 bases, with 25 bases lying between them. This CDR3 spans 19 amino acids. Here the CDR3 DNA reads TGCGCCAGCAGCTGGGGGCGACAGGCTAGCTCATTCTCGGCCAACGTCCTGACTTTC. Translated: CASSWGRQASSFSANVLTF.

This chain uses TRBV19 with TRBJ1-1; the D gene is possibly TRBD1 (5 bases). The CDR3 length is 13 residues. Trimming removed 6 bases from V and 2 bases from J, with 10 bases in between. The germline gives CDR1 LNHDA, CDR2 SQIVND (reference sequence). The CDR3 here is CASSETVNTEAFF. The CDR3 DNA is TGTGCCAGTAGCGAGACAGTAAACACTGAAGCTTTCTTT.

The rearrangement links TRBV5-6 to TRBJ1-2, with 7 nucleotides matching TRBD1. Germline loops: CDR1 SGHDT, CDR2 YYEEEE. J gave up 3 bases and V 5 bases, and 4 bases lay outside the gene matches. CDR3 length: 13 amino acids. The CDR3 DNA is TGTGCCAGCAGGACAGGGATTGACTATGGCTACACCTTC. Translated, it gives CASRTGIDYGYTF.

The J gene is TRBJ2-5, the V gene TRBV15, with 7 bases that match TRBD2. The DNA end favors TRBJ2-7, so the J call may be wrong. Germline CDR1 LNHNV, CDR2 YYDKDF (reference sequence). The CDR3 has 16 amino acids. CDR3: CATSRGFPGEGYEQYF. Here the CDR3 DNA reads TGTGCCACCAGCAGAGGGTTCCCCGGGGAGGGCTACGAGCAGTACTTC.

This clone appeared a few times. This chain connects TRBV19 to TRBJ2-7, with 9 positions matching TRBD2. The CDR3 consists of 14 residues. Germline trimming cut 4 bases from V and 5 bases from J; bases unmatched to any gene: 6. The V gene's germline CDR1 is LNHDA and CDR2 SQIVND (reference sequence). The CDR3 DNA sequence: TGTGCCAGTAGTAGCGGGAGGGCAGGTGACGAGCAGTACTTC. Encoded protein: CASSSGRAGDEQYF.

This chain joins TRBV27 and TRBJ1-1, with D possibly matching TRBD1 (6 bases). Trimming took 5 bases from V and 3 from J, leaving 16 bases between them. CDR3 length: 15 residues. Germline assignment: CDR1 MNHEY and CDR2 SMNVEV (reference sequence). CDR3 DNA sequence: TGTGCCAGCAGTACCTCGCGGGGGCGCGACACTGAAGCTTTCTTT. This sequence encodes CASSTSRGRDTEAFF.

J is TRBJ2-5 and V is TRBV2; D gene ambiguous. V was shortened by 8 bases and J by 5 bases, with 9 bases between the two germline ends. CDR1 and CDR2 (germline): SNHLY, FYNNEI. The CDR3 is 11 amino acids. CDR3 in amino acids: CASLEAETQYF. The CDR3 nucleotides are TGTGCCAGCCTGGAAGCGGAGACCCAGTACTTC.

The CDR3 spells CASSVGQYKLTQYF. Here the CDR3 DNA reads TGCGCCAGCAGCGTAGGACAGTACAAGTTGACCCAGTACTTC. The chain carries TRBV5-1 and TRBJ2-5, with D possibly TRBD1 on 6 matching bases. Germline CDR1 reads SGHRS; CDR2 reads YFSETQ. This CDR3 is 14 amino acids long. Trimming shortened V by 4 bases and J by 7 bases, and 17 bases separated the two germline ends.

This sequence joins TRBV5-8 and TRBJ1-4, with TRBD1 as a possible D gene (5 bases). Germline V gene data show CDR1 as SGHTS and CDR2 as YDEGEE. The CDR3 contains 18 residues. V was cut by 0 bases and J by 0 bases, with 15 bases left in between. CDR3 coding DNA: TGTGCCAGCAGCTTGGGTTCCTCAGGGAGGCCAACTAATGAAAAACTGTTTTTT. It yields the protein CASSLGSSGRPTNEKLFF.

CDR3 sequence: CASSRLSSGADTQYF. CDR3 sequence (DNA): TGTGCCAGCAGCCGCCTATCGAGTGGGGCAGATACGCAGTATTTT. The chain recombines TRBV6-5 with TRBJ2-3; the D is unclear. CDR3 size: 15 residues. Trimming removed 6 bases at V and 4 bases at J, with 17 bases between. Germline V gene sequence: CDR1 MNHEY, CDR2 SVGAGI.

The chain couples TRBV7-9 to TRBJ2-1, with D hard to call. This CDR3 spans 15 amino acids. Per germline, CDR1 SEHNR and CDR2 FQNEAQ (reference sequence). Trimming cost V 1 base and J 10 bases, with 17 bases left between them. Written as DNA, the CDR3 is TGTGCCAGCAGCTTAGGCGACTCCGGGTCCGGCGAGCAGTTCTTC. This encodes CASSLGDSGSGEQFF.

V usage is TRBV19 and J usage is TRBJ2-6; no firm D call. The CDR3 runs to 15 residues. V was clipped by 5 bases and J by 0 bases, with 8 bases between them. Germline V gene sequence: CDR1 LNHDA, CDR2 SQIVND (reference sequence). The CDR3 nucleotides read TGTGCCAGTAGTTCAGTTAACTCTGGGGCCAACGTCCTGACTTTC. Translated, it gives CASSSVNSGANVLTF.

The gene calls are TRBV6-6 and TRBJ1-5; D remains ambiguous. The ends were cut back, 0 bases at V and 0 bases at J, with 6 bases in the middle. The length of the CDR3 is 15 residues. CDR1 and CDR2 (germline): MNHNY, SVGAGI (reference sequence). The CDR3 spells CASSYSVISNQPQHF. The CDR3 coding sequence is TGTGCCAGCAGTTACTCGGTCATTAGCAATCAGCCCCAGCATTTT.

The V gene is TRBV10-1, the J gene TRBJ2-1; 7 bases match TRBD2. CDR3 length: 15 amino acids. V lost 8 bases and J lost 6; bases outside the gene matches: 13. From germline, CDR1 is WNHNN and CDR2 SYGVQD (reference sequence). The CDR3 reads CASGPGGSAGNEQFF. The CDR3 nucleotides read TGCGCCAGCGGGCCGGGCGGGAGTGCTGGCAATGAGCAGTTCTTC.

V gene TRBV19 combines with J gene TRBJ1-2, with 9 bases matching TRBD1. CDR3 length: 17 amino acids. The germline V gene has CDR1 LNHDA and CDR2 SQIVND (reference sequence). The ends lost 10 bases at V and 6 bases at J; junction bases unmatched: 21. The CDR3 nucleotides read TGTGCCACGCAACCTCTGGGGACAGGGTTCTTTTTTGATGGCTACACCTTC. Translating it yields CATQPLGTGFFFDGYTF.

This sequence joins TRBV10-3 and TRBJ2-7; possibly TRBD1 for D (6 bases). Trimming removed 3 bases at V and 6 bases at J, with 9 bases between. The CDR3 length is 12 residues. CDR1 is ENHRY, CDR2 SYGVKD, per germline. The DNA of the CDR3 is TGTGCCATCAGTGAAAAAGGGGGCGAGCAGTACTTC. This sequence encodes CAISEKGGEQYF.

V usage is TRBV11-2 and J usage is TRBJ2-1, with D perhaps assigned TRBD1 or TRBD2 (6 bases each). V was cut by 1 base and J by 7 bases, with 17 bases left in between. Germline CDR1 reads SGHAT; CDR2 reads FQNNGV. The CDR3 is made up of 16 amino acids. This CDR3 is CASSLVRGRRGNEQFF. CDR3 DNA sequence: TGTGCCAGCAGCTTAGTCCGGGGGCGGCGAGGTAATGAGCAGTTCTTC.

CDR3 DNA: TGCGCCAGCAGCGTCTCCTACGAGCAGTACTTC. This gives the protein CASSVSYEQYF. This rearrangement joins TRBV5-1 to TRBJ2-7; D remains unclear. The CDR3 covers 11 residues. Trimming removed 4 bases at V and 0 bases at J, with 2 bases between. In germline, CDR1 is SGHRS, CDR2 YFSETQ.

The chain links TRBV18 to TRBJ2-7; 7 nucleotides match TRBD2. The germline gives CDR1 KGHSH, CDR2 LQKENI. The CDR3 is made up of 13 amino acids. V lost 3 bases and J lost 5; bases outside the gene matches: 4. In DNA, the CDR3 is TGTGCCAGCTCACCCGGACTAGTGGACGAGCAGTACTTC. Translation gives CASSPGLVDEQYF.

With respect to this clone: A read error may produce the germline difference seen at one junction end. This chain connects TRBV6-5 to TRBJ2-3, with D possibly called TRBD1 or TRBD2 (5 bases each). Germline V gives CDR1 MNHEY, CDR2 SVGAGI. The CDR3 has 14 amino acids. This CDR3 reads CVSSRGRLGDTQYF. CDR3 DNA: TGTGTCAGCAGCCGGGGCAGGCTAGGGGATACGCAGTATTTT.

This clone was seen a few times. The J gene is TRBJ2-5, the V gene TRBV6-5; D assignment may be TRBD1 or TRBD2 (5 bases each). The length of the CDR3 is 15 residues. Looked up from germline, CDR1 is MNHEY and CDR2 is SVGAGI. Trimming stripped 2 bases from V and 3 bases from J, with 13 bases between. The CDR3 sequence: CASSYGAGPKETQYF. For the CDR3, the DNA is TGTGCCAGCAGTTACGGGGCGGGTCCAAAAGAGACCCAGTACTTC.

V gene TRBV18 combines with J gene TRBJ1-5; TRBD1 aligns across 8 bases. V shed 0 bases and J 4 bases; nucleotides not matched to a gene: 8. Germline CDR1 is KGHSH and CDR2 is LQKENI. The CDR3 length is 17 residues. The CDR3 DNA reads as TGTGCCAGCTCACCACCCGGACGGACAGGGCAAAATCAGCCCCAGCATTTT. Translating gives CASSPPGRTGQNQPQHF.

This chain links TRBV12-5 with TRBJ2-7, with 7 bases lining up with TRBD1. The CDR3 contains 13 residues. CDR1 and CDR2 (germline): LGHNT, FRNRAP. Trimming at V came to 6 bases and at J to 2 bases, leaving 4 bases not matched to a gene. The CDR3 reads CASGRGSPYEQYF. The CDR3 nucleotides read TGTGCTAGTGGCAGGGGGAGTCCCTACGAGCAGTACTTC.

A remark on this clone: One junction end disagrees with the germline gene, perhaps due to a read error. Other DNA sequences within the sample encode an identical CDR3. The chain joins TRBV10-2 to TRBJ1-1, with D perhaps TRBD1 (6 bases). Germline CDR1 WSHSY, CDR2 SAAADI. The CDR3 is 13 residues long. The CDR3 DNA is TGCGCCAGCAGGGGGGCTCACAACACTGAAGCCTTCTTT. It specifies CASRGAHNTEAFF.

The chain employs TRBV14 and TRBJ1-2; tentatively, D is TRBD1 (6 bases). V lost 0 bases to trimming and J lost 4 bases, with 18 bases between them. Germline assignment: CDR1 SGHDN and CDR2 FVKESK. This CDR3 contains 17 residues. CDR3 bases: TGTGCCAGCAGCCAAGATCAGGGGAGTTTCAGGGGCTATGGCTACACCTTC. It encodes CASSQDQGSFRGYGYTF.